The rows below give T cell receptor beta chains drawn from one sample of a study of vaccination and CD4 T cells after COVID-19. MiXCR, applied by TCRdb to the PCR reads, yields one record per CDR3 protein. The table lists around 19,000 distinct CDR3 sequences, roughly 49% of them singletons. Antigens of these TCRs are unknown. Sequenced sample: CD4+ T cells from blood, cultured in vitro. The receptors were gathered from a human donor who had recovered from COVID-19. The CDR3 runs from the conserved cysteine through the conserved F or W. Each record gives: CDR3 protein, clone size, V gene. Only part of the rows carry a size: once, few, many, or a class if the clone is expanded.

CASRALLAGVPYEQYF | . | TRBV2
CSLQGVYGYTF | . | TRBV20-1
CAWRGREYQPQHF | few | TRBV30
CASSQTERGTQYF | . | TRBV3-1
CSAREGGQETQYF | few | TRBV20-1
CSARERRAVSNQPQHF | few | TRBV20-1
CASSLTGQSQETQYF | few | TRBV11-2
CASRPGSYYGYTF | . | TRBV28
CASSDGDRPNEQFF | . | TRBV9
CASSPLIPRENTEAFF | . | TRBV18
CASSLGTGSNEQFF | . | TRBV7-9
CASSQGRVRSSYEQYF | . | TRBV14
CASIQTHSYEQYF | few | TRBV28
CASSLGQHNEQFF | . | TRBV5-1
CASSFQGVEAFF | few | TRBV11-2
CASSLVGYGEQYF | . | TRBV11-3
CSARRTPNQPQHF | few | TRBV20-1
CAVGRGDIQYF | . | TRBV28
CASRAGTGANYGYTF | . | TRBV2
CASRLTGGYGYTF | . | TRBV5-1
CASSLGRGDGYTF | . | TRBV5-5
CASSDLAGTGGQPQHF | . | TRBV7-2
CSAWDLGHEQYF | . | TRBV20-1
CASSSRWDLAASYEQYF | . | TRBV11-3
CSALRRDSSYEQYF | . | TRBV20-1
CASSEGRATLYEQYF | . | TRBV2
CSATLPSTDTQYF | . | TRBV20-1
CASSLPYSDTQYF | once | TRBV7-3
CASSINRGNTEAFF | few | TRBV19
CSASIRMETQYF | . | TRBV20-1
CASSPRPGYGYTF | few | TRBV11-3
CSARDRRGGLYEQFF | . | TRBV20-1
CASSYSGEGPTDTQYF | . | TRBV6-2/TRBV6-3
CASSLGDYPDTQYF | few | TRBV7-3
CASSAGQGRVGHF | once | TRBV2
CASSEWGEQYF | few | TRBV6-1
CASSVDNGRYGGYTF | . | TRBV9
CSASRLAGGVNEQFF | . | TRBV20-1
CASSDSGLSTDTQYF | . | TRBV2
CASGQPWETQYF | few | TRBV7-2
CASSLDRGRGYTF | few | TRBV5-6
CASSEGLDIEQFF | once | TRBV2
CATSDSDSIPYNEQFF | few | TRBV24-1
CASSRGRISGNTIYF | few | TRBV19
CASSGISRGNQPQHF | . | TRBV2
CASSSLLAGGFSGANVLTF | . | TRBV7-2
CATSRDNAAGEAFF | few | TRBV15
CASRFGRGYEQYF | . | TRBV6-1
CASRRQGPTEAFF | few | TRBV2
CASSPTPDRGGYSTDTQYF | . | TRBV7-3
CASSRGTYGNTGELFF | . | TRBV27
CASSVQVEQYF | . | TRBV2
CASSPGLAGRHSYF | . | TRBV5-1
CASSQGASNYEQYF | few | TRBV4-3